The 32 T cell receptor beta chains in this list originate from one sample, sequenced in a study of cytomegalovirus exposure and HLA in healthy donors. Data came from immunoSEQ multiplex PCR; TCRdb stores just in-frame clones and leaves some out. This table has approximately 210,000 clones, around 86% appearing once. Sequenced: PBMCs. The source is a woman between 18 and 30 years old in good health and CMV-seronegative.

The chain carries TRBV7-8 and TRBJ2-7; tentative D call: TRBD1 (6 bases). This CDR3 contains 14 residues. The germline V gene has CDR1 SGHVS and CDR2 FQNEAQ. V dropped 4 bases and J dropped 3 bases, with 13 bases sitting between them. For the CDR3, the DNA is TGTGCCAGCAGCTCATCTTCAGGGGTCTACGAGCAGTACTTC. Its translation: CASSSSSGVYEQYF.

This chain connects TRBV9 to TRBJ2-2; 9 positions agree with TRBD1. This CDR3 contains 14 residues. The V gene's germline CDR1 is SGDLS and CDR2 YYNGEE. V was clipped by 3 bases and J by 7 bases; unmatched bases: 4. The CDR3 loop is CASSEGQGNGELFF. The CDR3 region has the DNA TGTGCCAGCAGCGAGGGACAGGGAAACGGGGAGCTGTTTTTT.

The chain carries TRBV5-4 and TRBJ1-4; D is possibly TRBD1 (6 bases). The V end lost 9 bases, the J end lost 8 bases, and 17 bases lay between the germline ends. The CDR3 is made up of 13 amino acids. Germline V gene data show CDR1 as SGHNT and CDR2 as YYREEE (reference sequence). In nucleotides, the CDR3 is TGTGCCACCACCCGGGTAGGGGGAGAAAAACTGTTTTTT. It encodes CATTRVGGEKLFF.

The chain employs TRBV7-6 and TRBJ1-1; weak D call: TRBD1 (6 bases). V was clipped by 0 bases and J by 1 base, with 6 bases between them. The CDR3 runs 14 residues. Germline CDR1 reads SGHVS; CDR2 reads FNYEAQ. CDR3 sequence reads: CASSLAGQNTEAFF. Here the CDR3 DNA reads TGTGCCAGCAGCTTAGCGGGACAGAACACTGAAGCTTTCTTT.

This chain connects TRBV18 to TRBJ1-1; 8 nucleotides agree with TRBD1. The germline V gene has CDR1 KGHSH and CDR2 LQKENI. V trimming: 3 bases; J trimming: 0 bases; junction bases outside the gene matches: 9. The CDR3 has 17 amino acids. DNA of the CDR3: TGTGCCAGCTCACCTGCACAGGGGGGCATTATGAACACTGAAGCTTTCTTT. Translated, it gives CASSPAQGGIMNTEAFF.

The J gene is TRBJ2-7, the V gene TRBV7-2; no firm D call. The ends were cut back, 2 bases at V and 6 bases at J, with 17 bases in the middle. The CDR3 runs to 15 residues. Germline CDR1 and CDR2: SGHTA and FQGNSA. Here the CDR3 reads CASSLSGLGVSEQYF. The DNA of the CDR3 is TGTGCCAGCAGCTTATCGGGTCTAGGAGTAAGCGAGCAGTACTTC. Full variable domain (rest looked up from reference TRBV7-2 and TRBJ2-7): GAGVSQSPSNKVTEKGKDVELRCDPISGHTALYWYRQSLGQGLEFLIYFQGNSAPDKSGLPSDRFSAERTGGSVSTLTIQRTQQEDSAVYLCASSLSGLGVSEQYFGPGTRLTVT.

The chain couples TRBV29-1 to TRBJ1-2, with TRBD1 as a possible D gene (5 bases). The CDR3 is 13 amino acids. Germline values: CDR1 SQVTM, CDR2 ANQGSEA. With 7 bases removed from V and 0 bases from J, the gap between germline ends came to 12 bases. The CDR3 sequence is CSEGPSPNYGYTF. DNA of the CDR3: TGCAGCGAGGGGCCGTCGCCTAACTATGGCTACACCTTC.

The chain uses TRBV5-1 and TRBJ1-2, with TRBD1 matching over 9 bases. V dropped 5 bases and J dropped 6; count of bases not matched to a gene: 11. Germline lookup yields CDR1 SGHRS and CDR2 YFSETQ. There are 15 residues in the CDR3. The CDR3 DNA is TGCGCCAGCAGAGAAACCGGGACAGGGAATGATGGCTACACCTTC. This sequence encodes CASRETGTGNDGYTF.

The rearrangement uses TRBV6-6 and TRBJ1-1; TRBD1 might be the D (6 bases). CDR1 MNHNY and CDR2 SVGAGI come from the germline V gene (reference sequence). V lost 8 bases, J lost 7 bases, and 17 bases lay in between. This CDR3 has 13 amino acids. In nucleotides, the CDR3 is TGTGCCAGCGCCCCGGGACAACGGGTTGAAGCTTTCTTT. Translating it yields CASAPGQRVEAFF.

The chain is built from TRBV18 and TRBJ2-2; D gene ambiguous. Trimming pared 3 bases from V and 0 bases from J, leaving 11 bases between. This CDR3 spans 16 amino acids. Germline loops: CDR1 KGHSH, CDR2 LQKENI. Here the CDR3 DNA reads TGTGCCAGCTCACCGGTATCACTCGCGAACACCGGGGAGCTGTTTTTT. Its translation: CASSPVSLANTGELFF. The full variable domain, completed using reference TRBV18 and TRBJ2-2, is NAGVMQNPRHLVRRRGQEARLRCSPMKGHSHVYWYRQLPEEGLKFMVYLQKENIIDESGMPKERFSAEFPKEGPSILRIQQVVRGDSAAYFCASSPVSLANTGELFFGEGSRLTVL.

In DNA form, the CDR3 reads TGTGCCAGCAGACGGACAGGGGATTATGGCTACACCTTC. Protein product: CASRRTGDYGYTF. The rearrangement joins TRBV6-5 to TRBJ1-2; 9 positions agree with TRBD1. Trimming at V came to 6 bases and at J to 5 bases, leaving 4 bases not matched to a gene. The length of the CDR3 is 13 residues. Germline CDR1 is MNHEY and CDR2 is SVGAGI.

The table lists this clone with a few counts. The CDR3 region is CASSAGLEHNEQFF. The CDR3 bases are TGTGCCAGCAGCGCGGGGTTGGAACACAATGAGCAGTTCTTC. V gene TRBV4-2 combines with J gene TRBJ2-1, with D perhaps TRBD2 (6 bases). Per germline, CDR1 LGHNA and CDR2 YNFKEQ. The CDR3 covers 14 residues. The ends were cut back, 5 bases at V and 5 bases at J, with 13 bases in the middle.

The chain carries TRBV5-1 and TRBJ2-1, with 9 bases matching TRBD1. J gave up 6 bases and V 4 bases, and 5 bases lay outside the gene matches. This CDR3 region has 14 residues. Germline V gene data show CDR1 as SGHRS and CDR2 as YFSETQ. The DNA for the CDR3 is TGCGCCAGCAGCGATTCGGGACAGGGCAATGAGCAGTTCTTC. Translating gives CASSDSGQGNEQFF.

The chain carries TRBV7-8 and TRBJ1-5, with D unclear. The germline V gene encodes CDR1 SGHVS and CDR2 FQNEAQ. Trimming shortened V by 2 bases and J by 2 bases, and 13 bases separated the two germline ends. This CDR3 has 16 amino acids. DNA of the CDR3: TGTGCCAGCAGCTTATCCAGGCGGGATGGCAATCAGCCCCAGCATTTT. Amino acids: CASSLSRRDGNQPQHF.

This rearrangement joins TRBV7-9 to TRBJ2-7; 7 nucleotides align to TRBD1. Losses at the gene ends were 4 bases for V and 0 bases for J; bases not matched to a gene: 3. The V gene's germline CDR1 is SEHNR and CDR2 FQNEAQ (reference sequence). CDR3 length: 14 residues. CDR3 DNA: TGTGCCAGCAGCTCGACAGGGAGCTCCTACGAGCAGTACTTC. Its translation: CASSSTGSSYEQYF.

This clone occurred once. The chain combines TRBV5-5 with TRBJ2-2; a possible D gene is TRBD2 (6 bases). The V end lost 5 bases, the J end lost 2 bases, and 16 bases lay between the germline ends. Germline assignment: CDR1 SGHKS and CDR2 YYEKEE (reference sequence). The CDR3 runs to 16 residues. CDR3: CASSPRLGSNTGELFF. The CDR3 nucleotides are TGTGCCAGCAGTCCTCGACTAGGGTCTAACACCGGGGAGCTGTTTTTT.

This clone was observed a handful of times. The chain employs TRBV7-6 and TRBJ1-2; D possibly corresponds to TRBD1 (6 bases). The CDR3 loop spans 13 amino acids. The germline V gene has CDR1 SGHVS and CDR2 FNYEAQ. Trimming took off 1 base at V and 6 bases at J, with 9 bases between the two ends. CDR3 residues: CASSLVDSNGYTF. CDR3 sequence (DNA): TGTGCCAGCAGCTTAGTGGACAGTAATGGCTACACCTTC.

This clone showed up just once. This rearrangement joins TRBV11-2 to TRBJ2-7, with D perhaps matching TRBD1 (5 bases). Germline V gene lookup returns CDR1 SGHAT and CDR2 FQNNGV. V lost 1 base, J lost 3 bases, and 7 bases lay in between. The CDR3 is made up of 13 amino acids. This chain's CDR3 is CASSLAQGYEQYF. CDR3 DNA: TGTGCCAGCAGCTTAGCGCAGGGCTACGAGCAGTACTTC.

The CDR3 nucleotides are TGTGCCACCAGCAGAGCCCGTACAGGGAGCGAGCAGTACTTC. Residues: CATSRARTGSEQYF. The chain links TRBV15 to TRBJ2-7; a weak D match, TRBD1 (6 bases). Trimming stripped 1 base from V and 6 bases from J, with 13 bases between. The CDR3 is 14 amino acids. Germline lookup yields CDR1 LNHNV and CDR2 YYDKDF (reference sequence).

CDR3 protein: CASSWGTGDIGGYTF. CDR3 bases: TGCGCCAGCAGCTGGGGGACAGGGGATATAGGTGGCTACACCTTC. The chain has TRBV5-1 and TRBJ1-2, with 10 nucleotides matching TRBD1. V lost 3 bases to trimming and J lost 7 bases; unmatched junction nucleotides: 9. The V gene's germline CDR1 is SGHRS and CDR2 YFSETQ. The CDR3 length is 15 residues.

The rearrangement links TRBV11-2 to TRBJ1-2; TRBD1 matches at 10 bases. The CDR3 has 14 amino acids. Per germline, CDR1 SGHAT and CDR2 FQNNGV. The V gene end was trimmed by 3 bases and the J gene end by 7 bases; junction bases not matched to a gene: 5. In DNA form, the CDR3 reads TGTGCCAGCAGCTTCCGGACAGGGGGTAGTGGCTACACCTTC. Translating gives CASSFRTGGSGYTF.

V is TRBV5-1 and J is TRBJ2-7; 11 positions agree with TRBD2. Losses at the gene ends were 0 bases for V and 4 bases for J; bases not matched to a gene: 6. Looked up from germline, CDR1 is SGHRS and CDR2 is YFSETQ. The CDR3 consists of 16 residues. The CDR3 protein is CASSLGGGLAEYEQYF. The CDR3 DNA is TGCGCCAGCAGCTTGGGAGGGGGACTAGCGGAGTACGAGCAGTACTTC. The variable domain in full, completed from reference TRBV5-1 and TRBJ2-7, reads KAGVTQTPRYLIKTRGQQVTLSCSPISGHRSVSWYQQTPGQGLQFLFEYFSETQRNKGNFPGRFSGRQFSNSRSEMNVSTLELGDSALYLCASSLGGGLAEYEQYFGPGTRLTVT.

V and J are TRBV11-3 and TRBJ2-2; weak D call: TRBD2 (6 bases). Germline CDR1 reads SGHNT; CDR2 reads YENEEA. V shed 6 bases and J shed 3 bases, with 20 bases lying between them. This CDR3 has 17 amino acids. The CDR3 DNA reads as TGTGCCAGCAGTCCCTCTGGTTGGGACTCCTACACCGGGGAGCTGTTTTTT. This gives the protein CASSPSGWDSYTGELFF.

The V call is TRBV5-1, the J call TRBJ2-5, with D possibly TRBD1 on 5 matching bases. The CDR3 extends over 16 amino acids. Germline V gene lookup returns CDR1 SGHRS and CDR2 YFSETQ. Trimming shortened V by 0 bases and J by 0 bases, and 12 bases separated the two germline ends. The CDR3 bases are TGCGCCAGCAGCTTGGCAGGGCCATTGTACCAAGAGACCCAGTACTTC. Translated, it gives CASSLAGPLYQETQYF.

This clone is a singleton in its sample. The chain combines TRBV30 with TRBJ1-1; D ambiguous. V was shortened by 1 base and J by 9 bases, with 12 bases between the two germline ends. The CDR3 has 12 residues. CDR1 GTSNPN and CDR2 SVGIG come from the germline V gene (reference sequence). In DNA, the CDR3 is TGTGCCTGGAGTGGCGCAGCGATAAAAGCTTTCTTT. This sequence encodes CAWSGAAIKAFF. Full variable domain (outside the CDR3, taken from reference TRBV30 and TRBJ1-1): SQTIHQWPATLVQPVGSPLSLECTVEGTSNPNLYWYRQAAGRGLQLLFYSVGIGQISSEVPQNLSASRPQDRQFILSSKKLLLSDSGFYLCAWSGAAIKAFFGQGTRLTVV.

CDR3 coding DNA: TGTGCCAGCGCTATCTATCCGGGGGACGGGGAGCTGTTTTTT. Amino acid sequence: CASAIYPGDGELFF. This chain uses TRBV7-2 with TRBJ2-2; a possible D gene is TRBD2 (6 bases). V was clipped by 8 bases and J by 7 bases, with 17 bases between them. Germline V gives CDR1 SGHTA, CDR2 FQGNSA. The CDR3 consists of 14 residues.

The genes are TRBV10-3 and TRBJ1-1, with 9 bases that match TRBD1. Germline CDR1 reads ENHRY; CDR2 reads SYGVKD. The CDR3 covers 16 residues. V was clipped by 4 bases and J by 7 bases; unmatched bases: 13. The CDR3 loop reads CAISGVSGTGSLEAFF. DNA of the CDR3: TGTGCCATCAGTGGGGTGTCGGGGACAGGGTCCCTTGAAGCTTTCTTT.

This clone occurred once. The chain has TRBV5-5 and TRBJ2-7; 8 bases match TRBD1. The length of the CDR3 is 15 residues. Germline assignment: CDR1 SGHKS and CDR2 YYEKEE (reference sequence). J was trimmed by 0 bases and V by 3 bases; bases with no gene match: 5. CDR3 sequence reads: CASSSLTGASYEQYF. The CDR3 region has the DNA TGTGCCAGCAGCTCCCTGACAGGGGCCTCCTACGAGCAGTACTTC.

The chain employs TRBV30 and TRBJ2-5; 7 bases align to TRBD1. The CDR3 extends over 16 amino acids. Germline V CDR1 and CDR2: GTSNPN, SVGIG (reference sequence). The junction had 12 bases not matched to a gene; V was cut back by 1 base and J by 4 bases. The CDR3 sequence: CAWSEGTASTTETQYF. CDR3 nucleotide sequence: TGTGCCTGGAGTGAAGGGACAGCCTCGACTACAGAGACCCAGTACTTC.

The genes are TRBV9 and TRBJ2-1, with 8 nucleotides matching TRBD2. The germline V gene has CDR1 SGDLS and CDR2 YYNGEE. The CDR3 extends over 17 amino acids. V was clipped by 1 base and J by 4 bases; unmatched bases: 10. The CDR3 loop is CASSVPGAGGDYNEQFF. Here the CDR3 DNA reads TGTGCCAGCAGCGTACCCGGGGCGGGAGGCGATTACAATGAGCAGTTCTTC.

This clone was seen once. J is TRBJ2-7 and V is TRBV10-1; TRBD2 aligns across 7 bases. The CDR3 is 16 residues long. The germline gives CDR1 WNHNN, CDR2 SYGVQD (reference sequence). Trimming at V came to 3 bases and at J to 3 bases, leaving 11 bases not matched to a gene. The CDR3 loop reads CASSDRLADGNYEQYF. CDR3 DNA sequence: TGCGCCAGCAGTGACCGACTAGCTGACGGAAACTACGAGCAGTACTTC.

The CDR3 DNA reads as TGTGCCAGCAGTAAACAGATGAACACTGAAGCTTTCTTT. This gives the protein CASSKQMNTEAFF. This sequence joins TRBV6-1 and TRBJ1-1; D remains unclear. V lost 5 bases, J lost 0 bases, and 7 bases lay in between. Germline lookup yields CDR1 MNHNS and CDR2 SASEGT. This CDR3 region has 13 residues.